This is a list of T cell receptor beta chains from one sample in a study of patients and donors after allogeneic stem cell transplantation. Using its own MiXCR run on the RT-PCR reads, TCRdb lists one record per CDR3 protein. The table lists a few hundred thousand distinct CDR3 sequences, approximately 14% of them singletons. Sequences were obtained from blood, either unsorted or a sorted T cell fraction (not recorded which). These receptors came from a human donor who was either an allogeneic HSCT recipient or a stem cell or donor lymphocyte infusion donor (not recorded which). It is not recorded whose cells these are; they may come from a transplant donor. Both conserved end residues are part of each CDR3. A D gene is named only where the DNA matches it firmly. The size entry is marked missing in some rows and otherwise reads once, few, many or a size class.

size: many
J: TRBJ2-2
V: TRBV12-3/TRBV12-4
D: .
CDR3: CASSFPRGVRSTGELFF
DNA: TGTGCCAGCAGTTTCCCCAGGGGAGTTCGGAGCACCGGGGAGCTGTTTTTT

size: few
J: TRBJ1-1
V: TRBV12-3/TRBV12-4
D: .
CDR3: CASTKGTENTEAFF
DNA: TGTGCCAGCACCAAAGGGACGGAGAACACTGAAGCTTTCTTT

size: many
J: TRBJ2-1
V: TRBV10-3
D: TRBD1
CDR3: CAISEYRGNKFF
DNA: TGTGCCATCAGTGAGTACAGGGGCAATAAGTTCTTC

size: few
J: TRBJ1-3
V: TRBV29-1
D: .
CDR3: CSATTGLSDSGNTIYF
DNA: TGCAGCGCTACGACAGGATTGTCAGACTCTGGAAACACCATATATTTT

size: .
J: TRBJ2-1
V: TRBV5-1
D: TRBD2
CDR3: CASSVNWGGNSYNEQFF
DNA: TGCGCCAGCAGCGTAAACTGGGGGGGAAACTCCTACAATGAGCAGTTCTTC

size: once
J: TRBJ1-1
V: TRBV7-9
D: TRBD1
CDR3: CASIPRGQMSRGTEAFF
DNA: TGTGCCAGCATCCCTAGGGGACAGATGTCCCGGGGCACTGAAGCTTTCTTT

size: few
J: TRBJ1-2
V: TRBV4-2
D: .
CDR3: CASSQDSGGSYGYTF
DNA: TGTGCCAGCAGCCAAGATTCCGGCGGCTCCTATGGCTACACCTTC

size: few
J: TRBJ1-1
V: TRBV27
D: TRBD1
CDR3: CASSFQGDTEAFF
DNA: TGTGCCAGCAGTTTTCAGGGGGACACTGAAGCTTTCTTT

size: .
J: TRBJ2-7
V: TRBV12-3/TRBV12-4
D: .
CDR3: CASSLSGGDEQYF
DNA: TGTGCCAGCAGTTTGTCCGGCGGAGACGAGCAGTACTTC

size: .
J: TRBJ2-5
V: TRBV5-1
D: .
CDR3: CASSLTGTEVETQYF
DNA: TGCGCCAGCAGCTTGACCGGGACGGAGGTCGAGACCCAGTACTTC

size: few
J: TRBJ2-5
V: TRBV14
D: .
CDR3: CASSQATGTGWMETQYF
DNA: TGTGCCAGCAGCCAAGCCACCGGGACCGGGTGGATGGAGACCCAGTACTTC

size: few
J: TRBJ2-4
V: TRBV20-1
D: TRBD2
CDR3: CSASGGAVAKNIQYF
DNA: TGCAGTGCTTCCGGGGGGGCCGTTGCCAAAAACATTCAGTACTTC

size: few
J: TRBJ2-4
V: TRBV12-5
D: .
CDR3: CASGLANAKNIQYF
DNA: TGTGCTAGTGGTTTGGCAAATGCCAAAAACATTCAGTACTTC

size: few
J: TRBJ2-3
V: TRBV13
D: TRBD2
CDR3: CASSLLLAGSTDTQYF
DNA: TGTGCCAGCAGCTTATTGCTAGCGGGAAGCACAGATACGCAGTATTTT

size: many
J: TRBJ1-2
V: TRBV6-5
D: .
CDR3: CASSPSMGGYTF
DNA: TGTGCCAGCAGCCCCTCGATGGGAGGCTACACCTTC

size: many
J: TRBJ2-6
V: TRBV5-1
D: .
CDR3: CASSFRDTNSGANVLTF
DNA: TGCGCCAGCAGCTTCCGGGACACGAACTCTGGGGCCAACGTCCTGACTTTC

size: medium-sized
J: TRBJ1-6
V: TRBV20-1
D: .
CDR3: CSARDKGGAYNSPLHF
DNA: TGCAGTGCTAGAGATAAAGGGGGAGCCTATAATTCACCCCTCCACTTT

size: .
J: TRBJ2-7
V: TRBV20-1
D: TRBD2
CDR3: CSASQRVGGRSHYEQYF
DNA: TGCAGTGCCAGCCAGAGAGTGGGCGGGAGATCTCACTACGAGCAGTACTTC

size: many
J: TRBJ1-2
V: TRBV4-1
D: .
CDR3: CASSQRQNYGYTF
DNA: TGCGCCAGCAGCCAAAGACAAAACTATGGCTACACCTTC

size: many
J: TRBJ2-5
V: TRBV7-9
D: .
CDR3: CASSLAGGSETQYF
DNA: TGTGCCAGCAGCTTAGCGGGGGGCTCGGAGACCCAGTACTTC

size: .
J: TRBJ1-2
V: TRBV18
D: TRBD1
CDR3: CASSEGQGALGYTF
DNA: TGTGCCAGCTCAGAAGGGCAGGGGGCGCTTGGCTACACCTTC

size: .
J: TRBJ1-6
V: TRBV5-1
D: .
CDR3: CASSHRTGTGNSPLHF
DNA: TGCGCCAGCAGCCACAGAACAGGGACGGGTAATTCACCCCTCCACTTT

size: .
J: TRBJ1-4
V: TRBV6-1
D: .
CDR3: CASKEGAFEKLFF
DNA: TGTGCCAGCAAGGAAGGGGCGTTTGAAAAACTGTTTTTT

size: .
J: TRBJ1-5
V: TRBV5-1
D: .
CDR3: CATWAGEGQPQHF
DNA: TGCGCCACCTGGGCAGGGGAAGGGCAGCCCCAGCATTTT

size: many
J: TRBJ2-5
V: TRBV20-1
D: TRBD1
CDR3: CSARDADRGSVTQYF
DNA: TGCAGTGCTAGAGACGCTGACAGGGGCTCTGTGACCCAGTACTTC

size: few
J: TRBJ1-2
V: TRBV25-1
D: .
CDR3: CATSDRGGYGYTF
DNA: TGTGCCACCTCGGACAGAGGAGGCTATGGCTACACCTTC

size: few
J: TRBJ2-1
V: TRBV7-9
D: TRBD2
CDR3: CASSFRTSGHQTGQFF
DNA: TGTGCCAGCAGCTTCCGGACTAGCGGCCATCAAACCGGGCAGTTCTTC

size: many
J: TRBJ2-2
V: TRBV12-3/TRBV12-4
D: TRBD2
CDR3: CASGTTYTGELFF
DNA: TGTGCCAGCGGGACTACCTACACCGGGGAGCTGTTTTTT

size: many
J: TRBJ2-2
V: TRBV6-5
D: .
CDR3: CASSSLWTQNTGELFF
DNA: TGTGCCAGCAGTTCCCTCTGGACACAGAACACCGGGGAGCTGTTTTTT

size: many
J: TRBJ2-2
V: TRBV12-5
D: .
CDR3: CASGLLGGVTGELFF
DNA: TGTGCTAGTGGTTTGTTGGGGGGCGTGACCGGGGAGCTGTTTTTT

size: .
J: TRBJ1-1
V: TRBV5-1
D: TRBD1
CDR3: CASTRTGGGTEAFF
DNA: TGCGCCAGCACCCGAACAGGGGGGGGCACTGAAGCTTTCTTT

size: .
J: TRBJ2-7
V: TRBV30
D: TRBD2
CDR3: CAWSVGSLGTSREQYF
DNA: TGTGCCTGGAGTGTAGGATCGTTAGGGACTAGCCGCGAGCAGTACTTC

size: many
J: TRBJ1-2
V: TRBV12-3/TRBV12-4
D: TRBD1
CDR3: CASNDAGTGYYGYTF
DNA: TGTGCCAGCAACGACGCCGGGACAGGGTATTATGGCTACACCTTC

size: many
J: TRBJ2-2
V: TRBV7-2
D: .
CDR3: CASSLRGKKVTGELFF
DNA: TGTGCCAGCAGCTTGAGGGGGAAGAAGGTCACCGGGGAGCTGTTTTTT

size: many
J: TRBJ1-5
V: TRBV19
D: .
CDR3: CASTESFGASNQPQHF
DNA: TGTGCCAGTACGGAATCTTTTGGGGCAAGCAATCAGCCCCAGCATTTT

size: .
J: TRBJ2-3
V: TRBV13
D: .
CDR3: CASSRQKPSTDTQYF
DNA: TGTGCCAGCAGCCGGCAAAAACCCAGCACAGATACGCAGTATTTT

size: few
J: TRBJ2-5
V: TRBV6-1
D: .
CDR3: CASRDWGMAETQYF
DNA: TGTGCCAGCAGGGACTGGGGTATGGCGGAGACCCAGTACTTC

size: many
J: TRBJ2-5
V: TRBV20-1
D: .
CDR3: CSARLGIQETQYF
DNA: TGCAGTGCTAGACTAGGGATCCAAGAGACCCAGTACTTC

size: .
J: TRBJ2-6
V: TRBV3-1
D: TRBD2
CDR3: CASSQALGGGGANVLTF
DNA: TGTGCCAGCAGCCAAGCTTTGGGGGGGGGTGGGGCCAACGTCCTGACTTTC

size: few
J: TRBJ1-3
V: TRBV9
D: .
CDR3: CASSVGPGGGSGNTIYF
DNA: TGTGCCAGCAGCGTAGGACCGGGGGGAGGCTCTGGAAACACCATATATTTT

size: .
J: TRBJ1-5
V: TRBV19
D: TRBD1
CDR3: CASSVTGALQPQHF
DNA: TGTGCCAGTAGTGTTACAGGGGCCCTTCAGCCCCAGCATTTT

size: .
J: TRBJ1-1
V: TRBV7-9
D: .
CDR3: CASSLKSGGSNTEAFF
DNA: TGTGCCAGCAGCTTAAAGTCCGGCGGATCGAACACTGAAGCTTTCTTT

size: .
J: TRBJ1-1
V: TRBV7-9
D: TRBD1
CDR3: CASSLTRDRGVVEAFF
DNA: TGTGCCAGCAGCTTAACCCGGGACAGGGGGGTCGTTGAAGCTTTCTTT

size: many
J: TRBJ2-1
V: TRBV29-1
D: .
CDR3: CSVRNPGEASYNEQFF
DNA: TGCAGCGTTCGAAACCCAGGGGAGGCATCCTACAATGAGCAGTTCTTC

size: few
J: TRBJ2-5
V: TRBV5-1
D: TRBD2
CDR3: CASSYSGRTVGETQYF
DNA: TGCGCCAGCAGCTATAGCGGGAGGACGGTAGGAGAGACCCAGTACTTC

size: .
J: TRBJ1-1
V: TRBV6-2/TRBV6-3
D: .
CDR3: CASSYRETEAFF
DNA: TGTGCCAGCAGTTACAGGGAAACTGAAGCTTTCTTT

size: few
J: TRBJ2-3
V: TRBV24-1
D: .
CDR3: CATRPRFTDTQYF
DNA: TGTGCCACCAGACCCAGATTCACAGATACGCAGTATTTT

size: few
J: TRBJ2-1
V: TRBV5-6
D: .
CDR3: CASSLITLDEQFF
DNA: TGTGCCAGCAGCTTGATCACACTGGATGAGCAGTTCTTC

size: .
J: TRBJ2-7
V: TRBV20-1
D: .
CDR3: CSARDGRDAHYEQYF
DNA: TGCAGTGCTAGAGATGGCAGGGACGCACACTACGAGCAGTACTTC

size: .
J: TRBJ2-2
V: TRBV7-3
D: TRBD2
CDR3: CASSPRGGLAGPGELFF
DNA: TGTGCCAGCAGCCCCAGGGGGGGACTAGCGGGCCCCGGGGAGCTGTTTTTT

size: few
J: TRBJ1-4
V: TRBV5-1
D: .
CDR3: CASSVNSRPNEKLFF
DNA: TGCGCCAGCAGCGTAAACAGCCGCCCTAATGAAAAACTGTTTTTT